The sequence of this T cell receptor (beta chain) was determined in a study of T cell repertoires in cytomegalovirus infection. Note on this clonotype: The antigen remains undetermined.

Losses at the gene ends were 6 bases for V and 4 bases for J; bases not matched to a gene: 5. Per the germline V gene, CDR1 is DFQATT and CDR2 is SNEGSKA (reference sequence). CDR3 size: 13 residues. TCRdb reprocessed the reads via MiXCR and lists one record per CDR3 protein. The profile shows about half a million distinct CDR3 sequences, around 30% of them singletons. This receptor was obtained from a human donor in good health (CMV status not recorded). Some clones in this sample may be carry-over from other donors' samples. V is TRBV20-1 and J is TRBJ1-5; 8 bases are a match to TRBD1. The sequencing used cultured PBMCs, collected from culture after CMV antigen stimulation. CDR3: CSATRGLNQPQHF. The CDR3, as DNA: TGCAGTGCGACCAGGGGGCTGAATCAGCCCCAGCATTTT.